This T cell receptor beta chain was sequenced in a study of blood T cells in healthy people across ages. Details on this clonotype: The antigen remains unidentified.

Primers used in a second PCR of roughly 6 to 12 cycles were a sample-barcoded 5' primer and a J-beta primer mix. TCRdb called the 5' RACE reads again in MiXCR, with one record for every CDR3 protein. Of about 1.1 million distinct CDR3 sequences in the sample, under 40% are singletons; the top ten hold less than 15%. The CDR3 consists of 15 residues. The germline gives CDR1 SGHTA, CDR2 FQGNSA. General study points: Roughly linear declines in TCR beta diversity per million T cells occurred with age.

This TCR was sampled from a man younger than 30 in good health. The sequenced material came from blood. This chain links TRBV7-2 with TRBJ2-7; D possibly corresponds to TRBD2 (5 bases). TRBJ2-5 explains the end of the DNA better; the J call may be wrong. The CDR3 is CASSLGGRTRETQYF. CDR3 DNA: TGTGCCAGCAGCTTAGGCGGGCGGACGCGGGAGACCCAGTACTTC.